One and the same sample provided the 26 T cell receptor beta chains below, sequenced in a study of T cells in Graves' hyperthyroidism and ophthalmopathy. The source material, RNA transcripts, was used to amplify TCR beta CDR3 regions. HTBI primers were employed in a first-round RT-PCR of the TCR CDR3. MiXCR, run by TCRdb on the multiplex PCR reads, gives a single entry per CDR3 protein. The sample carries hundreds of thousands of distinct CDR3 sequences, just over 35% recorded once. The sequenced material came from blood. The receptor source for this set is a woman between 35 and 50 years old with Graves' hyperthyroidism.

This clonotype appeared many times. The chain recombines TRBV19 with TRBJ1-1; D is possibly TRBD1 (5 bases). This CDR3 is 14 amino acids long. V lost 6 bases and J lost 1, with 12 bases in between. From germline, CDR1 is LNHDA and CDR2 SQIVND (reference sequence). The CDR3 loop is CASSHGGANTEAFF. In DNA, the CDR3 is TGTGCCAGTAGCCATGGAGGGGCGAACACTGAAGCTTTCTTT.

The V and J genes are TRBV7-3 and TRBJ2-5; D is ambiguous. The CDR3 is made up of 17 amino acids. Germline CDR1 reads SGHTA; CDR2 reads FQGTGA. The V end lost 6 bases, the J end lost 5 bases, and 25 bases lay between the germline ends. The CDR3 coding sequence is TGTGCCAGCAGGCACGCCCTACAGCCGAACACCGGGGAGACCCAGTACTTC. As protein: CASRHALQPNTGETQYF.

The chain recombines TRBV12-3 or TRBV12-4 with TRBJ1-4; 9 bases match TRBD1. This CDR3 contains 16 residues. Trimming removed 5 bases from V and 8 bases from J; junction bases left unmatched: 12. The CDR3 DNA is TGTGCCAGCAGTGAAATGGGGACAGGGATTGGGGAAAAACTGTTTTTT. Translated, it gives CASSEMGTGIGEKLFF.

V and J are TRBV28 and TRBJ2-6; 9 bases are shared with TRBD1. The CDR3 totals 14 residues. The germline V gene has CDR1 MDHEN and CDR2 SYDVKM. V lost 7 bases, J lost 6 bases, and 4 bases stayed unmatched. The CDR3 loop reads CASIRTGVANVLTF. The DNA for the CDR3 is TGTGCCAGCATCCGGACAGGGGTGGCCAACGTCCTGACTTTC.

A few counts support this clonotype. J is TRBJ2-7 and V is TRBV7-9; TRBD2 agrees at 13 bases. Germline CDR1 is SEHNR and CDR2 is FQNEAQ (reference sequence). Trimming removed 4 bases from V and 7 bases from J; junction bases left unmatched: 7. There are 15 residues in the CDR3. CDR3 sequence reads: CASSSAGLAGREQYF. As DNA, the CDR3 is TGTGCCAGCAGCTCAGCGGGACTAGCGGGAAGGGAGCAGTACTTC.

A remark on this clonotype: This sequence may be a read error, since a much larger clone differs from it by one base. The gene calls are TRBV20-1 and TRBJ1-2; D remains unclear. The germline V gene encodes CDR1 DFQATT and CDR2 SNEGSKA (reference sequence). The CDR3 spans 12 residues. The V end lost 2 bases, the J end lost 6 bases, and 10 bases lay between the germline ends. CDR3 nucleotide sequence: TGCAGTGCTAGATCGACTCTCCATGGCTACACCTTC. Protein sequence: CSARSTLHGYTF.

This clonotype appeared many times. The V gene is TRBV19, the J gene TRBJ1-4; a possible D gene is TRBD1 (6 bases). Germline V gene data show CDR1 as LNHDA and CDR2 as SQIVND (reference sequence). This CDR3 is 14 amino acids long. The ends were cut back, 0 bases at V and 8 bases at J, with 10 bases in the middle. DNA for the CDR3: TGTGCCAGTAGTATAGAAGGGGGAGAGGAAAAACTGTTTTTT. It is translated as CASSIEGGEEKLFF.

This clonotype was observed at least ten times. V and J are TRBV7-9 and TRBJ1-6, with a weak D call TRBD1 (5 bases). This CDR3 has 16 amino acids. Germline V gene data show CDR1 as SEHNR and CDR2 as FQNEAQ (reference sequence). Trimming cost V 7 bases and J 7 bases, with 20 bases left between them. The CDR3 is CASTRWTGDENSPLHF. The CDR3 nucleotides are TGTGCCAGCACCCGCTGGACGGGGGATGAAAATTCACCCCTCCACTTT. Looking up the rest from reference TRBV7-9 and TRBJ1-6 gives the full variable domain: DTGVSQNPRHKITKRGQNVTFRCDPISEHNRLYWYRQTLGQGPEFLTYFQNEAQLEKSRLLSDRFSAERPKGSFSTLEIQRTEQGDSAMYLCASTRWTGDENSPLHFGNGTRLTVT.

This clonotype was seen only once. This chain connects TRBV5-1 to TRBJ2-7; D is perhaps TRBD2 (6 bases). The CDR3 contains 12 residues. Trimming took 5 bases from V and 6 from J, leaving 12 bases between them. Germline V CDR1 and CDR2: SGHRS, YFSETQ. CDR3 nucleotide sequence: TGCGCCAGCAGAACCCGAGCGGGCGAGCAGTACTTC. Translated, it gives CASRTRAGEQYF.

The rearrangement joins TRBV4-3 to TRBJ2-6, with TRBD1 as a possible D gene (6 bases). The V gene's germline CDR1 is LGHNA and CDR2 YSLEER. The CDR3 covers 18 residues. V dropped 1 base and J dropped 0 bases, with 13 bases sitting between them. CDR3 loop: CASSQAGQGSSGANVLTF. DNA of the CDR3: TGCGCCAGCAGCCAAGCTGGGCAGGGGAGCTCTGGGGCCAACGTCCTGACTTTC.

A few counts support this clonotype. The rearrangement joins TRBV11-2 to TRBJ2-7; 12 positions agree with TRBD1. Per germline, CDR1 SGHAT and CDR2 FQNNGV. This CDR3 is built from 14 residues. V dropped 6 bases and J dropped 7; count of bases not matched to a gene: 7. This chain's CDR3 is CASRRGQGAEEQYF. The CDR3 nucleotides are TGTGCCAGCAGGCGGGGACAGGGGGCAGAAGAGCAGTACTTC. The complete variable domain, with remaining parts taken from reference TRBV11-2 and TRBJ2-7, reads EAGVAQSPRYKIIEKRQSVAFWCNPISGHATLYWYQQILGQGPKLLIQFQNNGVVDDSQLPKDRFSAERLKGVDSTLKIQPAKLEDSAVYLCASRRGQGAEEQYFGPGTRLTVT.

This clonotype was seen repeatedly, ten times or more. The gene calls are TRBV11-2 and TRBJ1-1, with D perhaps TRBD1 (5 bases). Germline loops: CDR1 SGHAT, CDR2 FQNNGV. V lost 7 bases to trimming and J lost 4 bases, with 13 bases between them. The CDR3 covers 13 residues. The CDR3 DNA sequence: TGTGCCAGCACCTCGCCAGGGCCCACTGAAGCTTTCTTT. It codes for CASTSPGPTEAFF.

There are a few counts of this clonotype. The genes are TRBV5-6 and TRBJ2-5, with no clear D. Germline lookup yields CDR1 SGHDT and CDR2 YYEEEE. V lost 4 bases and J 5 bases, leaving 12 bases between the germline ends. CDR3 length: 13 residues. In nucleotides, the CDR3 is TGTGCCAGCAGCCCGACAAGGCAGGAGACCCAGTACTTC. Amino acid sequence: CASSPTRQETQYF.

There are a few counts of this clonotype. The rearrangement joins TRBV20-1 to TRBJ1-1; TRBD1 matches 10 bases. V shed 3 bases, J shed 3 bases, and the junction held 10 bases outside the gene matches. Germline CDR1 is DFQATT and CDR2 is SNEGSKA (reference sequence). The CDR3 has 16 residues. The CDR3 bases are TGCAGTGCTAGCAACACATTGACAGGGGGCCACACTGAAGCTTTCTTT. Translation gives CSASNTLTGGHTEAFF.

This clonotype was found many times. The chain links TRBV24-1 to TRBJ2-2; TRBD1 agrees at 8 bases. The CDR3 extends over 17 amino acids. Per germline, CDR1 KGHDR and CDR2 SFDVKD. Trimming at V came to 4 bases and at J to 0 bases, leaving 6 bases not matched to a gene. CDR3 nucleotide sequence: TGTGCCACCAGTGAGTGGAGACAGGGGCCGAACACCGGGGAGCTGTTTTTT. Its translation: CATSEWRQGPNTGELFF.

As DNA, the CDR3 is TGTGCCAGCAGGGGACAGGTGCGATACGAGCAGTACTTC. Translation: CASRGQVRYEQYF. The chain couples TRBV7-2 to TRBJ2-7; TRBD1 agrees at 8 bases. The length of the CDR3 is 13 residues. The J segment lost 4 bases and the V segment lost 6 bases, leaving 5 bases of the junction unmatched. CDR1 is SGHTA, CDR2 FQGNSA, per germline. The full variable domain, completed using reference TRBV7-2 and TRBJ2-7, is GAGVSQSPSNKVTEKGKDVELRCDPISGHTALYWYRQSLGQGLEFLIYFQGNSAPDKSGLPSDRFSAERTGGSVSTLTIQRTQQEDSAVYLCASRGQVRYEQYFGPGTRLTVT.

This chain links TRBV29-1 with TRBJ2-3; a weak D match, TRBD1 (5 bases). Trimming removed 7 bases from V and 2 bases from J, with 19 bases in between. CDR3 length: 15 amino acids. From germline, CDR1 is SQVTM and CDR2 ANQGSEA. CDR3 sequence: CSGRTRLTNTDTQYF. The DNA for the CDR3 is TGCAGCGGCCGGACAAGGCTCACCAACACAGATACGCAGTATTTT.

On this clonotype itself: The junction departs from germline at one end; a sequencing error may be responsible. The chain recombines TRBV13 with TRBJ2-7, with a possible D match to TRBD1 (5 bases). This CDR3 spans 19 amino acids. The germline V gene has CDR1 PRHDT and CDR2 FYEKMQ (reference sequence). The CDR3 DNA reads TGTGCCAGCAGCGTAGGGGCCACGGACCTACGTCTCCCCCCCTACGAGCAGTACTTC. Its translation: CASSVGATDLRLPPYEQYF.

There are many counts of this clonotype. The chain couples TRBV7-9 to TRBJ2-7; 8 bases map to TRBD2. This CDR3 has 15 residues. Germline loops: CDR1 SEHNR, CDR2 FQNEAQ (reference sequence). Trimming removed 1 base from V and 1 base from J; junction bases left unmatched: 3. The CDR3 DNA reads TGTGCCAGCAGCTTAGGCGGGAGGTTATCCTACGAGCAGTACTTC. It specifies CASSLGGRLSYEQYF.

Details on this clonotype: Germline is not matched at one junction end, which may reflect a read error. V is TRBV7-9 and J is TRBJ2-7, with 8 positions matching TRBD1. Germline V gene sequence: CDR1 SEHNR, CDR2 FQNEAQ (reference sequence). This CDR3 contains 15 residues. CDR3 protein: CASSQGQGPIYEQHF. The DNA for the CDR3 is TGCGCCAGCAGCCAAGGACAGGGCCCGATCTACGAGCAGCACTTC.

There are many counts of this clonotype. The chain recombines TRBV6-5 with TRBJ1-3; unclear D gene. The CDR3 loop spans 16 amino acids. V was trimmed by 4 bases and J by 2 bases, leaving 15 bases between them. Germline lookup yields CDR1 MNHEY and CDR2 SVGAGI. CDR3 DNA: TGTGCCAGCAGTTTTAACAGAGTTTCCCCTGGAAACACCATATATTTT. Amino acids: CASSFNRVSPGNTIYF.

This sequence joins TRBV2 and TRBJ2-3; TRBD1 matches at 7 bases. The CDR3 loop spans 13 amino acids. The germline V gene encodes CDR1 SNHLY and CDR2 FYNNEI. With V trimmed by 8 bases and J by 5 bases, 7 bases remained unmatched. The CDR3 DNA is TGTGCCAGCGCGACAGGGTCTGGAGATACGCAGTATTTT. Protein: CASATGSGDTQYF.

Concerning this clonotype: Possible read error: a much larger clone is one base away. The CDR3 spells CASGSDRDAYEQYF. The CDR3 DNA reads as TGTGCCAGCGGCTCCGACAGGGATGCCTACGAGCAGTACTTC. The chain links TRBV13 to TRBJ2-7, with 7 bases aligning to TRBD1. Germline V lookup: CDR1 PRHDT, CDR2 FYEKMQ (reference sequence). The CDR3 is 14 amino acids. V shed 8 bases, J shed 2 bases, and the junction held 9 bases outside the gene matches.

This clonotype showed up just a few times. The chain links TRBV7-2 to TRBJ1-6; unclear D gene. CDR3 size: 15 residues. V shed 2 bases and J shed 8 bases, with 13 bases lying between them. Per germline, CDR1 SGHTA and CDR2 FQGNSA. CDR3 protein: CASSLMAGRDSPLHF. CDR3 nucleotides: TGTGCCAGCAGCTTAATGGCAGGACGTGATTCACCCCTCCACTTT.

J is TRBJ2-7 and V is TRBV4-1; D is unresolved. Looked up from germline, CDR1 is MGHRA and CDR2 is YSYEKL. Trimming pared 1 base from V and 10 bases from J, leaving 8 bases between. The CDR3 length is 11 residues. The CDR3 reads CASSQAGSQYF. The CDR3 DNA reads TGCGCCAGCAGCCAAGCCGGCAGTCAGTACTTC.

The sample holds many counts of this clonotype. This rearrangement joins TRBV29-1 to TRBJ1-2; D is unclear. Germline CDR1 and CDR2: SQVTM and ANQGSEA. Trimming removed 4 bases at V and 6 bases at J, with 18 bases between. CDR3 length: 14 amino acids. The DNA for the CDR3 is TGCAGCGTTGGGCAGGATCTGGTTTCAAATGGCTACACCTTC. Its protein is CSVGQDLVSNGYTF. Supplemented by reference TRBV29-1 and TRBJ1-2, the full variable domain reads SAVISQKPSRDICQRGTSLTIQCQVDSQVTMMFWYRQQPGQSLTLIATANQGSEATYESGFVIDKFPISRPNLTFSTLTVSNMSPEDSSIYLCSVGQDLVSNGYTFGSGTRLTVV.